A selection of T cell receptor beta chains follows, all from one sample in a study of T-cell memory formation after mild COVID-19. TCRdb passed the 5' RACE reads through MiXCR, listing each CDR3 protein once. The sample has under 150,000 distinct CDR3 sequences; roughly 20% are singletons. Material for sequencing was PBMCs or a T cell subset sorted from them (not recorded which). The receptors stem from a man aged 18 to 29 who had mild COVID-19 (a few samples of this study predate the infection). Cell type and time point are not known. Both conserved end residues are part of each CDR3. A D gene is named only where the DNA matches it firmly. Where a row states a size, it is once, few, many or the class of an expanded clone; other rows omit it.

CDR3 DNA: TGTGCCAGCTCTGGAAACACCATATATTTT
CDR3 protein: CASSGNTIYF
V gene: TRBV7-9
clone size: NA
J gene: TRBJ1-3
D gene: NA

CDR3 DNA: TGTGCCAGCAGCCCCACGGAAACTCCGGAGACCCAGTACTTC
CDR3 protein: CASSPTETPETQYF
V gene: TRBV12-3/TRBV12-4
clone size: NA
J gene: TRBJ2-5
D gene: NA

CDR3 DNA: TGTGCCAGCAGCCCGTCGGCGGGGGGGATTACAGATACGCAGTATTTT
CDR3 protein: CASSPSAGGITDTQYF
V gene: TRBV9
clone size: NA
J gene: TRBJ2-3
D gene: TRBD2

CDR3 DNA: TGCGCCAGCAGCCCGGACGGGTCCACAGATACGCAGTATTTT
CDR3 protein: CASSPDGSTDTQYF
V gene: TRBV4-1
clone size: NA
J gene: TRBJ2-3
D gene: NA

CDR3 DNA: TGTGCCAGCAGCTTAGCGCAGAATTCACCCCTCCACTTT
CDR3 protein: CASSLAQNSPLHF
V gene: TRBV7-2
clone size: few
J gene: TRBJ1-6
D gene: NA

CDR3 DNA: TGTGCCAGCAGCGTAGGACTAGCGGGTGGGAGCACAGATACGCAGTATTTT
CDR3 protein: CASSVGLAGGSTDTQYF
V gene: TRBV9
clone size: NA
J gene: TRBJ2-3
D gene: TRBD2

CDR3 DNA: TGCAGCGCTTTAGGGGAGGGTGGGAACTATGGCTACACCTTC
CDR3 protein: CSALGEGGNYGYTF
V gene: TRBV29-1
clone size: NA
J gene: TRBJ1-2
D gene: NA

CDR3 DNA: TGTGCCAGCAGCTTAGGCGGGGGGGCCGGGGAGACCCAGTACTTC
CDR3 protein: CASSLGGGAGETQYF
V gene: TRBV7-3
clone size: NA
J gene: TRBJ2-5
D gene: TRBD2

CDR3 DNA: TGTGCCAGCAGCCCGAGCTCAAGTGGCAATCAGCCCCAGCATTTT
CDR3 protein: CASSPSSSGNQPQHF
V gene: TRBV4-2
clone size: NA
J gene: TRBJ1-5
D gene: NA

CDR3 DNA: TGCGCCAGCAGCCAAGATTCCGGGGGGGCCGGTGAGCAGTTCTTC
CDR3 protein: CASSQDSGGAGEQFF
V gene: TRBV4-1
clone size: large
J gene: TRBJ2-1
D gene: TRBD2

CDR3 DNA: TGTGCCAGCAGCTTTTCGTCGAACACTGAAGCTTTCTTT
CDR3 protein: CASSFSSNTEAFF
V gene: TRBV7-9
clone size: NA
J gene: TRBJ1-1
D gene: NA

CDR3 DNA: TGTGCCAGCAGCCGCAGGGTAGGAGTTGAGCAGTTCTTC
CDR3 protein: CASSRRVGVEQFF
V gene: TRBV7-6
clone size: NA
J gene: TRBJ2-1
D gene: NA

CDR3 DNA: TGTGCCAGCAGCTCCGGGGCTTACAATGAGCAGTTCTTC
CDR3 protein: CASSSGAYNEQFF
V gene: TRBV6-2/TRBV6-3
clone size: few
J gene: TRBJ2-1
D gene: NA

CDR3 DNA: TGTGCCAGCAGCTTAGCACCGGGGAACACCGGGGAGCTGTTTTTT
CDR3 protein: CASSLAPGNTGELFF
V gene: TRBV7-6
clone size: NA
J gene: TRBJ2-2
D gene: NA

CDR3 DNA: TGTGCCAGCAGCTTAGACGGAGCAGGGGCCCTCGGTAGCGAAGCTTTCTTT
CDR3 protein: CASSLDGAGALGSEAFF
V gene: TRBV7-9
clone size: NA
J gene: TRBJ1-1
D gene: NA

CDR3 DNA: TGTGCCAGCAGCGCCGGACAGGGGGCACGTAGCACAGATACGCAGTATTTT
CDR3 protein: CASSAGQGARSTDTQYF
V gene: TRBV7-9
clone size: few
J gene: TRBJ2-3
D gene: TRBD1

CDR3 DNA: TGCGCCAGCAGCCAGACGACAGGGGGACCTGAAGCTTTCTTT
CDR3 protein: CASSQTTGGPEAFF
V gene: TRBV4-1
clone size: NA
J gene: TRBJ1-1
D gene: TRBD1

CDR3 DNA: TGTGCCAGCAGCTTCGGGGACTTGGGGTACGAGCAGTACTTC
CDR3 protein: CASSFGDLGYEQYF
V gene: TRBV5-6
clone size: NA
J gene: TRBJ2-7
D gene: NA

CDR3 DNA: TGTGCCAGCAGCTCCCCTCCGACAGATTCGAATGAAAAACTGTTTTTT
CDR3 protein: CASSSPPTDSNEKLFF
V gene: TRBV7-2
clone size: few
J gene: TRBJ1-4
D gene: NA

CDR3 DNA: TGTGCCAGCAGAATCAGGGGCGCCACTGAAGCTTTCTTT
CDR3 protein: CASRIRGATEAFF
V gene: TRBV7-9
clone size: NA
J gene: TRBJ1-1
D gene: NA

CDR3 DNA: TGTGCCAGCAGTTACGCTCGCGGGGAGGGTCAAGAGACCCAGTACTTC
CDR3 protein: CASSYARGEGQETQYF
V gene: TRBV6-6
clone size: NA
J gene: TRBJ2-5
D gene: TRBD2

CDR3 DNA: TGTGCCAGCAGGCAGGGGTACGCCGGGGAGCTGTTTTTT
CDR3 protein: CASRQGYAGELFF
V gene: TRBV6-5
clone size: NA
J gene: TRBJ2-2
D gene: NA

CDR3 DNA: TGTGCCAGCAGATTAGGGACCGTTTCACCCCTCCACTTT
CDR3 protein: CASRLGTVSPLHF
V gene: TRBV27
clone size: few
J gene: TRBJ1-6
D gene: NA

CDR3 DNA: TGTGCCAGCAGCAGTAGCGGGTCTTACTACGAGCAGTACTTC
CDR3 protein: CASSSSGSYYEQYF
V gene: TRBV7-9
clone size: NA
J gene: TRBJ2-7
D gene: TRBD2

CDR3 DNA: TGTGCCAGCAGCGCCCCAGGGGGGGGGGCCTATGAAGATACGCAGTATTTT
CDR3 protein: CASSAPGGGAYEDTQYF
V gene: TRBV7-9
clone size: NA
J gene: TRBJ2-3
D gene: NA

CDR3 DNA: TGTGCCAGCAGCCCCCCCTTGGGGGGGGAGACAGATACGCAGTATTTT
CDR3 protein: CASSPPLGGETDTQYF
V gene: TRBV7-9
clone size: few
J gene: TRBJ2-3
D gene: TRBD2

CDR3 DNA: TGCAGCGGGCGACTAGCGGGGGGTGGAAATGAGCAGTTCTTC
CDR3 protein: CSGRLAGGGNEQFF
V gene: TRBV29-1
clone size: NA
J gene: TRBJ2-1
D gene: TRBD2